These 15 T cell receptor beta chains were sequenced from one sample in a study of cytomegalovirus exposure and HLA in healthy donors. Clones were sequenced by immunoSEQ multiplex PCR, and TCRdb holds only the in-frame ones, with some missing. The sample carries about 130,000 clones, 89% recorded once. Sample: PBMCs. All receptors come from a woman younger than 30 in good health and CMV-seronegative.

V gene TRBV5-5 combines with J gene TRBJ1-4; D gene unclear. The length of the CDR3 is 13 residues. V lost 0 bases, J lost 7 bases, and 7 bases lay in between. CDR1 and CDR2 from the germline V gene are SGHKS and YYEKEE (reference sequence). This chain's CDR3 is CASSLGNSEKLFF. The CDR3 bases are TGTGCCAGCAGCTTGGGAAACAGTGAAAAACTGTTTTTT.

This clone was observed a handful of times. This rearrangement joins TRBV10-3 to TRBJ1-2; D not resolved. V lost 3 bases to trimming and J lost 2 bases, with 7 bases between them. Germline values: CDR1 ENHRY, CDR2 SYGVKD. There are 13 residues in the CDR3. CDR3 loop: CAISEQTNYGYTF. The CDR3, as DNA: TGTGCCATCAGTGAACAGACCAACTATGGCTACACCTTC.

This clone was seen a handful of times. The chain couples TRBV7-5 to TRBJ2-7; TRBD1 reflects the table's D call only, with no check against the DNA. TRBV7-5 is deemed a pseudogene. CDR3 length: 13 amino acids. CDR3 DNA sequence: TGTGCCAGAAGCTGGGACAGGCGGGGTGAGCAGTACTTC. Translation gives CARSWDRRGEQYF.

V and J are TRBV10-3 and TRBJ2-7; possibly TRBD1 for D (6 bases). Germline CDR1 reads ENHRY; CDR2 reads SYGVKD. The V and J ends lost 4 bases and 4 bases respectively, with 14 bases between them. The CDR3 spans 14 residues. This CDR3 reads CAISGGGRQYEQYF. The CDR3 DNA is TGTGCCATCAGTGGTGGGGGCCGGCAATACGAGCAGTACTTC.

The chain joins TRBV7-9 to TRBJ1-6; D gene ambiguous. The CDR3 runs 13 residues. Per germline, CDR1 SEHNR and CDR2 FQNEAQ (reference sequence). Deletions cut 2 bases from V and 12 bases from J, with 11 bases between. The CDR3 region is CASSLFRSIPLHF. The CDR3 bases are TGTGCCAGCAGCTTATTCCGGTCCATACCCCTCCACTTT.

V usage is TRBV7-9 and J usage is TRBJ2-2, with 9 bases matching TRBD1. CDR3 length: 16 amino acids. The ends lost 3 bases at V and 2 bases at J; junction bases unmatched: 4. Germline V gene data show CDR1 as SEHNR and CDR2 as FQNEAQ (reference sequence). The CDR3 DNA reads TGTGCCAGCAGCTTGGGACAGGGTTTAAACACCGGGGAGCTGTTTTTT. Protein: CASSLGQGLNTGELFF.

The chain links TRBV2 to TRBJ1-4; TRBD1 matches 9 bases. CDR3 length: 14 amino acids. With V trimmed by 7 bases and J by 8 bases, 8 bases remained unmatched. CDR1 is SNHLY, CDR2 FYNNEI, per germline. The CDR3 region has the DNA TGTGCCAGCACCCGGGGACAGGGTTACGAAAAACTGTTTTTT. Amino acid sequence: CASTRGQGYEKLFF.

V usage is TRBV9 and J usage is TRBJ2-1; TRBD2 agrees at 11 bases. With V trimmed by 3 bases and J by 7 bases, 6 bases remained unmatched. There are 15 residues in the CDR3. Germline assignment: CDR1 SGDLS and CDR2 YYNGEE. The CDR3 bases are TGTGCCAGCAGCGGACTAGCGGGGCAGGGGAATGAGCAGTTCTTC. Its protein is CASSGLAGQGNEQFF.

The chain uses TRBV7-9 and TRBJ2-7, with 7 nucleotides matching TRBD1. V dropped 4 bases and J dropped 2; count of bases not matched to a gene: 14. Germline CDR1 is SEHNR and CDR2 is FQNEAQ (reference sequence). The CDR3 totals 17 residues. CDR3 nucleotides: TGTGCCAGCAGCTCAGAAAGACAGGGTATGAGACCCTACGAGCAGTACTTC. As protein: CASSSERQGMRPYEQYF.

CDR3 coding DNA: TGCGCCAGCAGCACTCAGGGGGCGTCTAATGAAAAACTGTTTTTT. Its protein product is CASSTQGASNEKLFF. V gene TRBV5-1 combines with J gene TRBJ1-4; 8 bases line up with TRBD1. Trimming cost V 4 bases and J 3 bases; bases outside gene matches: 5. Per the germline V gene, CDR1 is SGHRS and CDR2 is YFSETQ. This CDR3 has 15 amino acids.

The V and J genes are TRBV6-5 and TRBJ1-1; D ambiguous. Per the germline V gene, CDR1 is MNHEY and CDR2 is SVGAGI. Trimming shortened V by 2 bases and J by 5 bases, and 15 bases separated the two germline ends. The CDR3 spans 15 residues. CDR3 DNA: TGTGCCAGCAGTTACGATCCCCCCGGGAGGACTGAAGCTTTCTTT. It specifies CASSYDPPGRTEAFF.

This rearrangement joins TRBV27 to TRBJ1-1; D remains unclear. This CDR3 comprises 14 residues. V shed 2 bases and J shed 1 base, with 8 bases lying between them. Germline V gene data show CDR1 as MNHEY and CDR2 as SMNVEV (reference sequence). CDR3 in amino acids: CASSLGEPNTEAFF. Here the CDR3 DNA reads TGTGCCAGCAGTTTAGGGGAGCCGAACACTGAAGCTTTCTTT.

The chain uses TRBV10-3 and TRBJ1-2, with 7 nucleotides matching TRBD1. Per germline, CDR1 ENHRY and CDR2 SYGVKD. This CDR3 comprises 12 residues. V shed 11 bases and J 7 bases; nucleotides not matched to a gene: 10. This CDR3 is CAVGTESPGYTF. The CDR3 bases are TGTGCCGTCGGGACAGAATCTCCTGGCTACACCTTC.

The V gene is TRBV6-4, the J gene TRBJ2-3, with 11 bases that match TRBD2. The V segment lost 6 bases and the J segment 3 bases; nucleotides outside the gene matches: 5. This CDR3 spans 15 amino acids. Germline V gene sequence: CDR1 MRHNA, CDR2 SNTAGT. CDR3 sequence: CASSQLAGETDTQYF. The CDR3 DNA is TGTGCCAGCAGCCAACTAGCGGGGGAGACAGATACGCAGTATTTT.

The table lists this clone with a count of one. The chain combines TRBV7-9 with TRBJ1-4, with TRBD1 identical over 7 bases. The CDR3 extends over 14 amino acids. V dropped 5 bases and J dropped 8; count of bases not matched to a gene: 8. The germline CDR1 and CDR2 sequences are SEHNR and FQNEAQ (reference sequence). The CDR3 sequence: CASSPQGVDEKLFF. In DNA form, the CDR3 reads TGTGCCAGCAGCCCCCAGGGGGTAGACGAAAAACTGTTTTTT.